This entry is about one T cell receptor (beta chain). What it binds is unknown. Amplification used 60 Vbeta primers and 13 Jbeta primers. Libraries were prepared by immunoSEQ multiplex PCR; TCRdb keeps only in-frame clonotypes and omits some of them. The repertoire holds fewer than 200,000 clones, with about three quarters as singletons. The data originate from a study of cytomegalovirus exposure and HLA in healthy donors. Overall study results and limits: No immune exposure information besides CMV serostatus was available. The authors reported that TCR beta sequences could predict HLA-A and HLA-B alleles. These predictions were accurate for most subjects in the first cohort. Rare sequences made up most TCRs, while some public TCRs were found in many donors.

Specimen: PBMCs. This TCR was recovered from a man between 40 and 49 years old in good health and CMV-seronegative.

The CDR3 spells CAGISSGNTIYF. The CDR3 DNA sequence: TGTGCCGGGATCTCCTCTGGAAACACCATATATTTT. V usage is TRBV30 and J usage is TRBJ1-3, with D unresolved. CDR3 length: 12 amino acids. V was pared by 8 bases and J by 0 bases, with 8 bases between. The germline CDR1 and CDR2 sequences are GTSNPN and SVGIG (reference sequence).